This T cell receptor (beta chain) was documented in a study of T cell repertoires in cytomegalovirus infection. Study details: The public TCR beta signatures pointed to both CMV infection and matching HLA type.

TCRdb ran MiXCR on the reads and lists one entry per CDR3 protein. The data hold 350,000 to 400,000 distinct CDR3 sequences, with roughly 36% observed a single time. Germline V gene lookup returns CDR1 LNHDA and CDR2 SQIVND (reference sequence). Trimming removed 1 base from V and 4 bases from J, with 8 bases in between. This CDR3 is built from 13 residues. Study conclusions and caveats: Cumulative public TCR beta family frequency identified carriers of CMV plus the relevant HLA. Ex vivo responses were dominated by HLA-C-restricted CMV-specific TCR beta clonotypes.

This clonotype was detected a few times. Antigen specificity is unknown. The chain has TRBV19 and TRBJ2-7; perhaps TRBD2 as D (6 bases). Source: cultured PBMCs, taken from culture after CMV antigen stimulation. The source is a human donor in good health (CMV status not recorded). Some clones in this sample may be carry-over from other donors' samples. The CDR3 DNA follows: TGTGCCAGTAGTATAGCGGAGGGATACGAGCAGTACTTC. It specifies CASSIAEGYEQYF.